The text below deals with one T cell receptor (beta chain). Its antigen is still unknown. Each sorted fraction was over 95% pure. This specimen comes from a study of beta chain features in type 1 diabetes. Study-wide results and limits: VDJ junctions sequenced from type 1 diabetes patients showed fewer insertions and more deletions.

Isolated RNA was reverse transcribed in full, so expressed TCRB transcripts were sequenced. The repertoire was sequenced with immunoSEQ multiplex PCR; TCRdb's copy has only in-frame clones and lacks some. The sample shows about 270,000 clones, 14% of them seen only once. This clonotype was obtained from a woman between 40 and 55 years old in good health. The specimen was naive CD4+ T cells from blood.

The CDR3 here is CASGDRGPAGELFF. CDR3 nucleotides: TGCGCCAGCGGGGACAGGGGGCCGGCCGGGGAGCTGTTTTTT. The J gene is TRBJ2-2, the V gene TRBV5-1; 12 bases are shared with TRBD1. CDR1 is SGHRS and CDR2 is YFSETQ in the germline V gene. V lost 7 bases, J lost 6 bases, and 4 bases stayed unmatched. The CDR3 spans 14 residues.